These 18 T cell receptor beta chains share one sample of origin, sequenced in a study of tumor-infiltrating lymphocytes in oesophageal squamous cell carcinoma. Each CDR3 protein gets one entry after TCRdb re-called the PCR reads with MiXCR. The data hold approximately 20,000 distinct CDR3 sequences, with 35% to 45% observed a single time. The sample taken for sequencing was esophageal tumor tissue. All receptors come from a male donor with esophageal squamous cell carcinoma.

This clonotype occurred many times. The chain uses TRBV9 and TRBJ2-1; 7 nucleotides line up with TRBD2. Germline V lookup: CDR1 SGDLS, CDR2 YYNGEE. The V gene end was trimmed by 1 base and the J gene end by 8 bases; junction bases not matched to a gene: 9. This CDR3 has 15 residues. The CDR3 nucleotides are TGTGCCAGCAGCGTACCTCCGGGGGGAGGAGATGAGCAGTTCTTC. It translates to CASSVPPGGGDEQFF.

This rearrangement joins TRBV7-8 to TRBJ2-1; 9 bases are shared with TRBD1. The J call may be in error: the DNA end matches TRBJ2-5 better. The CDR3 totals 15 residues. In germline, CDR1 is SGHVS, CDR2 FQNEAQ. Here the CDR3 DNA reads TGTGCCAGCAGCCAGCGGACAGGGGACGGGGAGACCCAGTACTTC. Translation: CASSQRTGDGETQYF.

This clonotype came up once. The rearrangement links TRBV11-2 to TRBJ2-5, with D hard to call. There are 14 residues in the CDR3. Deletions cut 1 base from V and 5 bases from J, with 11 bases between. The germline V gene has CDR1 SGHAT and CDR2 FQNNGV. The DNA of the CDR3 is TGTGCCAGCAGCTTAGGTGTGGAGATGGAGACCCAGTACTTC. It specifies CASSLGVEMETQYF.

The CDR3 nucleotides are TGTGCCATCAGTGATTTACCCCGGGACAGAACATCCAATGAGCAGTACTTC. Translating it yields CAISDLPRDRTSNEQYF. The chain uses TRBV10-3 and TRBJ2-4, with 7 bases matching TRBD1. The length of the CDR3 is 17 residues. The trim removed 3 bases at V and 13 bases at J, leaving 21 bases unmatched. Looked up from germline, CDR1 is ENHRY and CDR2 is SYGVKD.

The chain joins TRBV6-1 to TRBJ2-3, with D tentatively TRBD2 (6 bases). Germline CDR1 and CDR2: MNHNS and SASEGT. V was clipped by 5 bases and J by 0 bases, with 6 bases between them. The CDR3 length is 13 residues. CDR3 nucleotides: TGTGCCAGCAGTAGCGGGAGCACAGATACGCAGTATTTT. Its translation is CASSSGSTDTQYF.

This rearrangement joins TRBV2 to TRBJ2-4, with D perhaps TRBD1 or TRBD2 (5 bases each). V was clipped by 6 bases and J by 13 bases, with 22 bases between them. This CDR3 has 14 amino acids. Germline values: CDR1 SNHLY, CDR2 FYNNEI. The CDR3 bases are TGTGCCAGCAGACGGGACGCCTCCTACAATGAGCAGTACTTC. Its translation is CASRRDASYNEQYF.

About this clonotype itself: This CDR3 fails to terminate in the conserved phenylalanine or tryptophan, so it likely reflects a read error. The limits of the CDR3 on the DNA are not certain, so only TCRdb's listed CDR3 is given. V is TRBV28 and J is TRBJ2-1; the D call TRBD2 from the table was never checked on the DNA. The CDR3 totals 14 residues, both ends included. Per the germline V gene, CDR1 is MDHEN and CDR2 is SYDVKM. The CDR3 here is CASSLRRRLHPSTS.

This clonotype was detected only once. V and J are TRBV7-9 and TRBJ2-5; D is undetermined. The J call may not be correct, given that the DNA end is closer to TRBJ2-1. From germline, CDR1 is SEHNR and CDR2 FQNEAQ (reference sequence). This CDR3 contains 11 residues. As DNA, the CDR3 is TGTGCCAGCAGACTATACAATGAGCAGTTCTTC. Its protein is CASRLYNEQFF.

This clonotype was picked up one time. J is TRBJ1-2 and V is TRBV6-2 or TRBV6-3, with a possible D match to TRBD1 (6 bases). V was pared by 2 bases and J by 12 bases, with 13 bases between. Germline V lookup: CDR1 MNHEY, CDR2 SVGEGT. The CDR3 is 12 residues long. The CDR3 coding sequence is TGTGCCAGCAGTTACCTGGAACAGGGAGACACCTTC. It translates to CASSYLEQGDTF.

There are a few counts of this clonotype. The CDR3 sequence is CASSSKTGYENEQFF. In DNA, the CDR3 is TGTGCCAGCAGCTCCAAGACAGGGTATGAGAATGAGCAGTTCTTC. This chain joins TRBV7-2 and TRBJ2-1; 7 nucleotides agree with TRBD1. Germline V gene data show CDR1 as SGHTA and CDR2 as FQGNSA. The CDR3 length is 15 residues. The trim removed 4 bases at V and 7 bases at J, leaving 10 bases unmatched.

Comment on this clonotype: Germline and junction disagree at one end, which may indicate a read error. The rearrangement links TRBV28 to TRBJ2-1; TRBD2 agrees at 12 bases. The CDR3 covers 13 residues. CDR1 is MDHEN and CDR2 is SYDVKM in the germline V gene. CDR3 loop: CASTLAGGNEQYF. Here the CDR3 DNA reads TGTGCCAGCACTCTAGCGGGAGGGAACGAGCAGTACTTT.

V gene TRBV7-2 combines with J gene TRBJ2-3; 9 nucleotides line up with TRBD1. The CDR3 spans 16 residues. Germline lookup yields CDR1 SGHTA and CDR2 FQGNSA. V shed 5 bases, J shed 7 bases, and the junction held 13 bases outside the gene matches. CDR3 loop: CASSRDHGTGLYTQYF. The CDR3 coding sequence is TGTGCCAGCAGCAGGGACCACGGGACAGGGTTGTATACGCAGTATTTT.

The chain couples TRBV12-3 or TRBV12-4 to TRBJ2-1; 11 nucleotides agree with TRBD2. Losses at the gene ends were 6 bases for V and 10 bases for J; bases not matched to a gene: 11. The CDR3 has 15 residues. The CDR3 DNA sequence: TGTGCCAGCAGCTTACTAGCGGGAGAACCCTACGAGCAGTTCTTC. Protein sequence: CASSLLAGEPYEQFF.

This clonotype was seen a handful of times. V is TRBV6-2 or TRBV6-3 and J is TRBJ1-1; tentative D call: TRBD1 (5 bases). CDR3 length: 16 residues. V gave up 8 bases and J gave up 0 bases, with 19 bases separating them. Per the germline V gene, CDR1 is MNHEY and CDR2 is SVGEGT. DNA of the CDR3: TGTGCCAGCGAGGAAGGGATGGGGACCCTGAACACTGAAGCTTTCTTT. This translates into CASEEGMGTLNTEAFF.

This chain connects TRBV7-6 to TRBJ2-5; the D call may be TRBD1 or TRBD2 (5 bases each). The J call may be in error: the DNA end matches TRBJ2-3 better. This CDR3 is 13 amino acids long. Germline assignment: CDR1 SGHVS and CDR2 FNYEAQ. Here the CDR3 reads CASSLTTGHEQYF. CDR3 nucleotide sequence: TGTGCCAGCAGCTTAACAACGGGGCACGAGCAGTATTTT.

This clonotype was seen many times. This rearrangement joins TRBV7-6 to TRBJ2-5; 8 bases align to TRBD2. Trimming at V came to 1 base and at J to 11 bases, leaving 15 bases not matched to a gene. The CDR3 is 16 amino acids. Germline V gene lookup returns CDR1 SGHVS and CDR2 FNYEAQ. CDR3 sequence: CASSLEAGTRVDEQYF. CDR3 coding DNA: TGTGCCAGCAGCTTAGAGGCGGGGACTAGAGTGGATGAGCAGTACTTC.

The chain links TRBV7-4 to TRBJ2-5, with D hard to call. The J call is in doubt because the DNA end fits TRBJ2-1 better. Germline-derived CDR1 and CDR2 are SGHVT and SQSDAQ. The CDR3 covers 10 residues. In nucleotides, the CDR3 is TGTGCCAGCAGCCCGGGTGAGCAGTTCTTC. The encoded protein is CASSPGEQFF.

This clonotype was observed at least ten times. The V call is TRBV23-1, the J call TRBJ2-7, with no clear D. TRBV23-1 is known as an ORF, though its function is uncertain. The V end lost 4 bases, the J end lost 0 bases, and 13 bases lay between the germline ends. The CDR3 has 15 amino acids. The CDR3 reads CASSPVSLSSYEQYF. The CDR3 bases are TGCGCCAGCAGTCCCGTCTCTCTCTCCTCCTACGAGCAGTACTTC.